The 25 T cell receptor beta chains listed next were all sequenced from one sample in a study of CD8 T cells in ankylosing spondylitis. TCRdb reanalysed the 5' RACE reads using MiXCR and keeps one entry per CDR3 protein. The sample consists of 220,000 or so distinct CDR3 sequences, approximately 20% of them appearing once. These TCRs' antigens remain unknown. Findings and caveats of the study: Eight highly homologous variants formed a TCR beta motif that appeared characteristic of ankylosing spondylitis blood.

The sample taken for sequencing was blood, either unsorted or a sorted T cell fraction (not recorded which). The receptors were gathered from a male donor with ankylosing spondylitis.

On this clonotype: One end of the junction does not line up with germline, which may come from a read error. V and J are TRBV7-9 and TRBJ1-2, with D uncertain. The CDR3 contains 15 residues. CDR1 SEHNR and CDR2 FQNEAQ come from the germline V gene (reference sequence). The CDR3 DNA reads TGTGCCAGCAGCCCGCAATTTAGACCCGACTATGTCTACACCTTC. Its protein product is CASSPQFRPDYVYTF.

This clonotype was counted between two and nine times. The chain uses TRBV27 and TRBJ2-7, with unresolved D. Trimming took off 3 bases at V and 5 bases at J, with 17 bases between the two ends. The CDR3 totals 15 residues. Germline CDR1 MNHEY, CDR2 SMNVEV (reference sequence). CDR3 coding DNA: TGTGCCAGCAGTTTTAACCCGGGTACTTGGGACGAGCAGTACTTC. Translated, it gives CASSFNPGTWDEQYF.

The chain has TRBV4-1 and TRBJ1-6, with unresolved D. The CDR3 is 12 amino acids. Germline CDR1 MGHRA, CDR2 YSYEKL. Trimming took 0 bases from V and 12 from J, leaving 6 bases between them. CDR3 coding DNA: TGCGCCAGCAGCCAAGAGGGGAAACCCCTCCACTTT. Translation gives CASSQEGKPLHF.

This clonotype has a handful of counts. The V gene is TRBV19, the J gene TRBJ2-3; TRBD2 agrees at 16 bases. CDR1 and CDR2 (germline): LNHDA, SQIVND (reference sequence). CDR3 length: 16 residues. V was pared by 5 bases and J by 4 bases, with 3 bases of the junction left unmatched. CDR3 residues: CASSSGLAGGPDTQYF. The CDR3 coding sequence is TGTGCCAGTAGTTCGGGACTAGCGGGAGGGCCAGATACGCAGTATTTT.

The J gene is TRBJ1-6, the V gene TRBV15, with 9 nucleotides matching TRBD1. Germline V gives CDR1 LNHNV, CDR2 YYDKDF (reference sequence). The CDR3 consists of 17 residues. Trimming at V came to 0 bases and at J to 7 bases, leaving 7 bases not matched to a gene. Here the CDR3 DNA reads TGTGCCACCAGCAGAGAGACTGGAGGACAGGGGAATTCACCCCTCCACTTT. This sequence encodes CATSRETGGQGNSPLHF.

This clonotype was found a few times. The CDR3: CASSQTIQGAGELFF. The CDR3 coding sequence is TGTGCCAGCAGTCAAACTATACAGGGGGCCGGGGAGCTGTTTTTT. V is TRBV12-3 or TRBV12-4 and J is TRBJ2-2, with 8 bases fitting TRBD1. CDR3 size: 15 residues. V trimming: 5 bases; J trimming: 6 bases; junction bases outside the gene matches: 8.

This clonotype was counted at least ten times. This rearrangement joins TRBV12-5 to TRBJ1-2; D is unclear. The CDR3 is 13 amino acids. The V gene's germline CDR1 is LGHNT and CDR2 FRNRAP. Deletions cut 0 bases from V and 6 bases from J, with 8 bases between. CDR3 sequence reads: CASGLVTVDGYTF. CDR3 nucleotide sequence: TGTGCTAGTGGTTTGGTCACAGTGGATGGCTACACCTTC.

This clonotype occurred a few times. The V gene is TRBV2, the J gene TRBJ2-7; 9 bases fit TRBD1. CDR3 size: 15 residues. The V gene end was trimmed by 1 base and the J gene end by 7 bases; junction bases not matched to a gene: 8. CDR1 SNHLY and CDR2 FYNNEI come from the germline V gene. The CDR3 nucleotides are TGTGCCAGCAGTGAAGAGGGGACAGGGTTAGGGGAGCAGTACTTC. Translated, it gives CASSEEGTGLGEQYF.

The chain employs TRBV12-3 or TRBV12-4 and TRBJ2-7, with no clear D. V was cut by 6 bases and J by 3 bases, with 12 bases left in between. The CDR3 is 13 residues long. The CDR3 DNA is TGTGCCAGCAGCCTAAACATCGACTACGAGCAGTACTTC. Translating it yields CASSLNIDYEQYF.

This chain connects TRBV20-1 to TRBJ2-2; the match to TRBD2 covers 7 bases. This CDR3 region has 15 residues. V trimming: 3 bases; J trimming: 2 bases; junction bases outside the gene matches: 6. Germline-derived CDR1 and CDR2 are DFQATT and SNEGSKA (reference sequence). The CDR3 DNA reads TGCAGTGCTAGCACTAGCGCTTCAAACACCGGGGAGCTGTTTTTT. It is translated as CSASTSASNTGELFF.

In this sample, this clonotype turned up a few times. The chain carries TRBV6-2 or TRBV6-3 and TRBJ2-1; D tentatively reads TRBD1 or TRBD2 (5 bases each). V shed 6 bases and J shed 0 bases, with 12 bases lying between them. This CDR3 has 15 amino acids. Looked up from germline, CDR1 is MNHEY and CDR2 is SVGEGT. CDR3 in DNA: TGTGCCAGCAGCATCGGGACCGGCTCCTACAATGAGCAGTTCTTC. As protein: CASSIGTGSYNEQFF.

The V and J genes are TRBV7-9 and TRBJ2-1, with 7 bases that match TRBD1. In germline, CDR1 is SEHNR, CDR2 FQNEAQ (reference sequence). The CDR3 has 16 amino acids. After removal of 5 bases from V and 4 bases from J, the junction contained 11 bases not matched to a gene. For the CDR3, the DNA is TGTGCCAGCAGCCTAACCACCGGGACAGTATACAATGAGCAGTTCTTC. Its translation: CASSLTTGTVYNEQFF.

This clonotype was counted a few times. This CDR3 reads CASSIGQSNTEAFF. In DNA form, the CDR3 reads TGTGCCAGTAGTATAGGCCAGTCGAACACTGAAGCTTTCTTT. This chain connects TRBV19 to TRBJ1-1; no reliable D call. Germline values: CDR1 LNHDA, CDR2 SQIVND (reference sequence). Between the trimmed V and J ends, which lost 1 base and 1 base, there was a span of 7 bases. There are 14 residues in the CDR3.

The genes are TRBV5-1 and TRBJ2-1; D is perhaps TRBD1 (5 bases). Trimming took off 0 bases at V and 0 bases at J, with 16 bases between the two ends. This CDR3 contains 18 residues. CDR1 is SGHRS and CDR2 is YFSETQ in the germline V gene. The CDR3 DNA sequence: TGCGCCAGCAGCTTGGATCAGAGACAGACGAGCTCCTACAATGAGCAGTTCTTC. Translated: CASSLDQRQTSSYNEQFF.

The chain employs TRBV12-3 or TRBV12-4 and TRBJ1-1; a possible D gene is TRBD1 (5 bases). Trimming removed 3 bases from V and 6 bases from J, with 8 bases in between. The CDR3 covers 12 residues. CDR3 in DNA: TGTGCCAGCAGTTTTGCGGGGGCTGAAGCTTTCTTT. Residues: CASSFAGAEAFF.

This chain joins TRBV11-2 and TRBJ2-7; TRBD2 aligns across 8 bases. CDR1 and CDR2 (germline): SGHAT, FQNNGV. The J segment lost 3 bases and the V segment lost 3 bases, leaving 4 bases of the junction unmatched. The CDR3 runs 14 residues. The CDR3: CASSLSGGIYEQYF. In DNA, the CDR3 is TGTGCCAGCAGCTTGAGCGGGGGCATCTACGAGCAGTACTTC. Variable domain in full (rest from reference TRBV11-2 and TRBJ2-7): EAGVAQSPRYKIIEKRQSVAFWCNPISGHATLYWYQQILGQGPKLLIQFQNNGVVDDSQLPKDRFSAERLKGVDSTLKIQPAKLEDSAVYLCASSLSGGIYEQYFGPGTRLTVT.

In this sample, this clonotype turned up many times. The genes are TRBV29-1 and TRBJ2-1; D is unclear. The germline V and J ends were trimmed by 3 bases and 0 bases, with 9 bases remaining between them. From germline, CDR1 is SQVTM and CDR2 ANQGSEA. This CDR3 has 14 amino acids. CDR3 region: CSVEVTVSYNEQFF. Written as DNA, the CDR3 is TGCAGCGTTGAGGTGACGGTCTCCTACAATGAGCAGTTCTTC.

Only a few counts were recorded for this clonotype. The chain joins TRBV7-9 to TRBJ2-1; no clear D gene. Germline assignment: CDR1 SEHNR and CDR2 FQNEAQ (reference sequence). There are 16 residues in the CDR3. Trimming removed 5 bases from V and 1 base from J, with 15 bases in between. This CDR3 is CASSPIKGRSYNEQFF. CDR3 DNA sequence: TGTGCCAGCAGCCCAATCAAGGGAAGGTCCTACAATGAGCAGTTCTTC.

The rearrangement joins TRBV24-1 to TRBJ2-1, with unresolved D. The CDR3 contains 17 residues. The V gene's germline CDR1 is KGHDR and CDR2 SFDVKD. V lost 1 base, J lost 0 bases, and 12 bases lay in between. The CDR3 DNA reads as TGTGCCACCAGTGATTTCTGGGGTTCAAGCTCCTACAATGAGCAGTTCTTC. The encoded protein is CATSDFWGSSSYNEQFF.

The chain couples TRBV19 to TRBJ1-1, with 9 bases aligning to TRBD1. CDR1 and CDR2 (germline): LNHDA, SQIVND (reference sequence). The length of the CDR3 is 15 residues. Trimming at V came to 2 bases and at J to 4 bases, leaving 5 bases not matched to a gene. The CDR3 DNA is TGTGCCAGTAGTATACAACAGGGGGCGAGCACTGAAGCTTTCTTT. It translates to CASSIQQGASTEAFF.

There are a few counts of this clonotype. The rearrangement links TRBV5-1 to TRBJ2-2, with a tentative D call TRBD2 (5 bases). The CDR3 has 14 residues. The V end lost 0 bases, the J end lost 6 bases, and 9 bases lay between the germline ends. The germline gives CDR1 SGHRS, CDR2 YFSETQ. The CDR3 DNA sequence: TGCGCCAGCAGCTTGGTGGGAGCGGCCGGGGAGCTGTTTTTT. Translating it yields CASSLVGAAGELFF.

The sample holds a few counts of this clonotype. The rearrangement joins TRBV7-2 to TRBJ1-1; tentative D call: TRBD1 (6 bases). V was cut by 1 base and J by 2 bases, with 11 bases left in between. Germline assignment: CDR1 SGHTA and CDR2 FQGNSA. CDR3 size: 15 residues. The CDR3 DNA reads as TGTGCCAGCAGCTTAGTGACGGGGGCAAACACTGAAGCTTTCTTT. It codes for CASSLVTGANTEAFF.

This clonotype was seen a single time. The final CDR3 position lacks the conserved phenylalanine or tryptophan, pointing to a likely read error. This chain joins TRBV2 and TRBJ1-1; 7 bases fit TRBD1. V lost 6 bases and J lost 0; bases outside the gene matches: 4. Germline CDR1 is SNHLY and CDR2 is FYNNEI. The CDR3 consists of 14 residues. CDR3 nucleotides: TGTGCCAGCAGCCCAGGGGGGATGAACACTGAAGCTTTCCTT. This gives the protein CASSPGGMNTEAFL.

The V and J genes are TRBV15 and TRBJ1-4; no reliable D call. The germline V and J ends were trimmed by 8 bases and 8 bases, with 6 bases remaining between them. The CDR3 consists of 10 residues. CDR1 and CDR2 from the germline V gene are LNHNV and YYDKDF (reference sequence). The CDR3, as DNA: TGTGCCACCCGAGGGGAAAAACTGTTTTTT. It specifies CATRGEKLFF.

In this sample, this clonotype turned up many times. As DNA, the CDR3 is TGTGCCAGCAGTGAGACCCGAAACACTGAAGCTTTCTTT. This encodes CASSETRNTEAFF. The chain couples TRBV6-4 to TRBJ1-1; no clear D gene. The length of the CDR3 is 13 residues. V dropped 3 bases and J dropped 2 bases, with 7 bases sitting between them. Per the germline V gene, CDR1 is MRHNA and CDR2 is SNTAGT.